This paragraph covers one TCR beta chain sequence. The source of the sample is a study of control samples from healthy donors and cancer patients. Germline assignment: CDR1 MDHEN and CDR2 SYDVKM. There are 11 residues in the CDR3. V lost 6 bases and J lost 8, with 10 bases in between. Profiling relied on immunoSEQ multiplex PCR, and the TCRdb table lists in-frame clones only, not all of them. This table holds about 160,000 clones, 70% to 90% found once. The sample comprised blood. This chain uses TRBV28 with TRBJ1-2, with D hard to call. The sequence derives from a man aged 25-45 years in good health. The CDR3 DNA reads TGTGCCAGCAGCTCCCTGAGGGGCTACACCTTC. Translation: CASSSLRGYTF.